This entry lists 26 T cell receptor beta chains sequenced from one sample in a study of identical twins. Each CDR3 protein is one row after TCRdb ran MiXCR on the 5' RACE reads. The table includes around 550,000 distinct CDR3 sequences, approximately 16% detected once. These records were also assigned to another study, of yellow fever vaccine responses in identical twins.

Sequences were obtained from CD4+ T cells sorted from blood. The receptors come from a woman aged 18-29 years in good health.

J is TRBJ2-3 and V is TRBV4-1, with a tentative D call TRBD2 (6 bases). V lost 4 bases to trimming and J lost 2 bases, with 13 bases between them. Per germline, CDR1 MGHRA and CDR2 YSYEKL. The CDR3 length is 15 residues. The CDR3, as DNA: TGCGCCAGCAGCCTCTTGGGACTGCACACAGATACGCAGTATTTT. Its translation: CASSLLGLHTDTQYF.

The J gene is TRBJ1-6, the V gene TRBV9, with a weak D call TRBD1 (5 bases). The V end lost 0 bases, the J end lost 9 bases, and 10 bases lay between the germline ends. Per the germline V gene, CDR1 is SGDLS and CDR2 is YYNGEE. The CDR3 spans 14 residues. The CDR3 is CASSVGQGSSPLHF. CDR3 nucleotides: TGTGCCAGCAGCGTAGGGCAGGGAAGTTCACCCCTCCACTTT.

This clonotype was detected a few times. The genes are TRBV20-1 and TRBJ2-7; 7 bases line up with TRBD2. Germline CDR1 DFQATT, CDR2 SNEGSKA (reference sequence). This CDR3 contains 16 residues. Losses at the gene ends were 4 bases for V and 2 bases for J; bases not matched to a gene: 14. CDR3 loop: CSAIRSGTTQTYEQYF. For the CDR3, the DNA is TGCAGTGCTATTCGCTCCGGGACTACACAAACCTACGAGCAGTACTTC.

CDR3 amino acids: CSPGRTFF. The CDR3 region has the DNA TGCAGCCCGGGACGGACGTTCTTC. This chain joins TRBV20-1 and TRBJ2-1; D might be TRBD1 or TRBD2, each matching 5 bases. The CDR3 runs to 8 residues. The germline V gene encodes CDR1 DFQATT and CDR2 SNEGSKA (reference sequence).

This clonotype was counted ten times or more. V is TRBV27 and J is TRBJ2-3; 14 bases map to TRBD2. The junction had 5 bases not matched to a gene; V was cut back by 6 bases and J by 3 bases. The CDR3 has 16 amino acids. CDR1 is MNHEY and CDR2 is SMNVEV in the germline V gene (reference sequence). CDR3 region: CASRRLAGGTTDTQYF. The CDR3 DNA follows: TGTGCCAGCAGGCGACTAGCGGGAGGGACTACAGATACGCAGTATTTT.

The chain couples TRBV6-1 to TRBJ2-3, with 9 bases identical to TRBD2. The CDR3 is made up of 15 amino acids. V lost 6 bases and J lost 0; bases outside the gene matches: 4. CDR1 and CDR2 (germline): MNHNS, SASEGT. The CDR3 DNA reads as TGTGCCAGCAGCGCAGCGGGGGGAAGCACAGATACGCAGTATTTT. The encoded protein is CASSAAGGSTDTQYF.

This clonotype turned up a few times. This chain uses TRBV14 with TRBJ1-1, with a possible D match to TRBD1 (5 bases). Trimming removed 1 base at V and 10 bases at J, with 13 bases between. The CDR3 has 13 amino acids. CDR1 and CDR2 (germline): SGHDN, FVKESK. CDR3 sequence reads: CASSQGGAGSAFF. The CDR3 DNA follows: TGTGCCAGCAGCCAAGGGGGCGCAGGGTCAGCTTTCTTT. Drawing the rest from reference TRBV14 and TRBJ1-1, the complete variable domain is EAGVTQFPSHSVIEKGQTVTLRCDPISGHDNLYWYRRVMGKEIKFLLHFVKESKQDESGMPNNRFLAERTGGTYSTLKVQPAELEDSGVYFCASSQGGAGSAFFGQGTRLTVV.

The J gene is TRBJ2-7, the V gene TRBV6-2 or TRBV6-3, with D perhaps matching TRBD2 (6 bases). The CDR3 sequence is 14 residues long. CDR1 and CDR2 from the germline V gene are MNHEY and SVGEGT. V lost 6 bases and J lost 3, with 15 bases in between. The CDR3 region has the DNA TGTGCCAGCAGCCCCGGAGGGCCGAACTACGAGCAGTACTTC. Protein product: CASSPGGPNYEQYF.

The chain is built from TRBV3-1 and TRBJ1-5; D unresolved. CDR1 and CDR2 from the germline V gene are LGHDT and YNNKEL (reference sequence). Trimming stripped 1 base from V and 3 bases from J, with 7 bases between. The CDR3 extends over 14 amino acids. CDR3 residues: CASSQGQNNQPQHF. DNA for the CDR3: TGTGCCAGCAGCCAAGGTCAGAACAATCAGCCCCAGCATTTT.

The CDR3 sequence: CASSFWTGAGELFF. CDR3 sequence (DNA): TGTGCCAGCAGTTTTTGGACAGGGGCCGGGGAGCTGTTTTTT. The chain joins TRBV12-3 or TRBV12-4 to TRBJ2-2, with 9 bases identical to TRBD1. CDR3 length: 14 amino acids. The J segment lost 6 bases and the V segment lost 3 bases, leaving 2 bases of the junction unmatched.

V is TRBV20-1 and J is TRBJ2-7; a weak D match, TRBD2 (6 bases). CDR1 is DFQATT, CDR2 SNEGSKA, per germline (reference sequence). This CDR3 has 15 residues. V lost 1 base to trimming and J lost 2 bases, with 15 bases between them. CDR3 nucleotide sequence: TGCAGTGCTAGAGCCTATGGGGGGTCGACCTACGAGCAGTACTTC. Translated: CSARAYGGSTYEQYF.

The J gene is TRBJ2-1, the V gene TRBV5-1, with 8 bases lining up with TRBD1. CDR1 is SGHRS and CDR2 is YFSETQ in the germline V gene. The CDR3 is 15 amino acids. J lost 6 bases, V lost 1 base, and 6 bases had no gene match. CDR3 DNA sequence: TGCGCCAGCAGCTTGAATGGACAGGGCTCCAATGAGCAGTTCTTC. As protein: CASSLNGQGSNEQFF. The full variable domain, its missing parts supplied by reference TRBV5-1 and TRBJ2-1, is KAGVTQTPRYLIKTRGQQVTLSCSPISGHRSVSWYQQTPGQGLQFLFEYFSETQRNKGNFPGRFSGRQFSNSRSEMNVSTLELGDSALYLCASSLNGQGSNEQFFGPGTRLTVL.

This clonotype was detected many times. The V gene is TRBV20-1, the J gene TRBJ1-2; no clear D. The CDR3 has 11 residues. Trimming removed 3 bases from V and 4 bases from J, with 6 bases in between. Germline V lookup: CDR1 DFQATT, CDR2 SNEGSKA (reference sequence). CDR3: CSASGTYGYTF. The CDR3, as DNA: TGCAGTGCTAGTGGCACCTATGGCTACACCTTC.

The chain employs TRBV7-7 and TRBJ2-1, with D perhaps TRBD1 or TRBD2 (5 bases each). CDR1 is SSHAT, CDR2 FNYEAQ, per germline (reference sequence). V lost 5 bases and J 0 bases, leaving 20 bases between the germline ends. The CDR3 totals 18 residues. CDR3 sequence (DNA): TGTGCCAGCAGCCGGATGACGGGGCCTCCTAGCTCCTACAATGAGCAGTTCTTC. It yields the protein CASSRMTGPPSSYNEQFF.

The table lists this clonotype with a few counts. This chain connects TRBV16 to TRBJ2-3; D not certain. There are 14 residues in the CDR3. Germline lookup yields CDR1 KGHSY and CDR2 FQNENV. V gave up 7 bases and J gave up 2 bases, with 13 bases separating them. CDR3 amino acids: CASTLLGPTDTQYF. In DNA form, the CDR3 reads TGTGCCAGCACCCTTCTCGGGCCCACAGATACGCAGTATTTT.

A few counts support this clonotype. The gene calls are TRBV12-3 or TRBV12-4 and TRBJ2-1; 10 positions agree with TRBD2. The J segment lost 4 bases and the V segment lost 4 bases, leaving 4 bases of the junction unmatched. The CDR3 length is 15 residues. Here the CDR3 DNA reads TGTGCCAGCAGTTCACTAGCGGGAAATTACAATGAGCAGTTCTTC. Its translation: CASSSLAGNYNEQFF.

This clonotype was seen many times. This chain joins TRBV5-1 and TRBJ1-2; TRBD1 matches at 9 bases. In germline, CDR1 is SGHRS, CDR2 YFSETQ. The CDR3 has 16 residues. With 1 base clipped from V and 2 bases from J, the junction kept 6 bases outside the gene matches. This CDR3 reads CASSLRTGVFNYGYTF. The CDR3 coding sequence is TGCGCCAGCAGCTTGCGGACAGGGGTCTTCAACTATGGCTACACCTTC.

This clonotype was counted a few times. The J gene is TRBJ2-5, the V gene TRBV5-1; D gene uncertain. Germline loops: CDR1 SGHRS, CDR2 YFSETQ. This CDR3 has 15 amino acids. The ends were cut back, 2 bases at V and 5 bases at J, with 16 bases in the middle. The CDR3 sequence: CASSFRAAIEETQYF. The CDR3 coding sequence is TGCGCCAGCAGCTTTCGGGCTGCGATCGAGGAGACCCAGTACTTC.

This clonotype has just a few counts. The chain has TRBV28 and TRBJ2-6; a possible D gene is TRBD1 (6 bases). Germline CDR1 is MDHEN and CDR2 is SYDVKM. The length of the CDR3 is 19 residues. V was cut by 1 base and J by 4 bases, with 20 bases left in between. CDR3 nucleotide sequence: TGTGCCAGCAGTTTATCGGGTTACAGGGAAGGTGGGGGGGCCAACGTCCTGACTTTC. Translated: CASSLSGYREGGGANVLTF.

This clonotype appeared a few times. The chain carries TRBV12-3 or TRBV12-4 and TRBJ2-3; 7 bases are shared with TRBD2. Unmatched junction bases numbered 4, after V lost 4 bases and J lost 3 bases. The CDR3 is 14 amino acids. The CDR3 nucleotides read TGTGCCAGCAGTTCTGCTAGCGGAACAGATACGCAGTATTTT. Its protein is CASSSASGTDTQYF.

Only a few counts were recorded for this clonotype. This sequence joins TRBV20-1 and TRBJ2-7; TRBD2 matches 8 bases. This CDR3 is 14 amino acids long. Germline lookup yields CDR1 DFQATT and CDR2 SNEGSKA (reference sequence). V lost 6 bases to trimming and J lost 4 bases; unmatched junction nucleotides: 11. CDR3 protein: CSATDTGGSYEQYV. CDR3 sequence (DNA): TGCAGTGCCACCGACACGGGAGGGAGTTACGAGCAGTACGTC.

The V and J genes are TRBV6-4 and TRBJ2-3; possibly TRBD2 for D (7 bases). Trimming left V 4 bases short and J 6 bases short, with 20 bases between. Germline loops: CDR1 MRHNA, CDR2 SNTAGT. CDR3 size: 16 residues. The CDR3 nucleotides are TGTGCCAGCAGTGCCCGGGGGGCCCGAGCCCCCGATACGCAGTATTTT. This codes for CASSARGARAPDTQYF.

This clonotype was seen more than once but under ten times. V usage is TRBV27 and J usage is TRBJ2-3, with 9 positions matching TRBD2. With V trimmed by 5 bases and J by 0 bases, 9 bases remained unmatched. Looked up from germline, CDR1 is MNHEY and CDR2 is SMNVEV (reference sequence). This CDR3 has 17 residues. The CDR3 here is CASSQLAGPTSTDTQYF. DNA of the CDR3: TGTGCCAGCAGTCAGCTAGCGGGGCCGACTAGCACAGATACGCAGTATTTT.

The V call is TRBV9, the J call TRBJ2-3; 10 nucleotides align to TRBD2. Looked up from germline, CDR1 is SGDLS and CDR2 is YYNGEE. The CDR3 is made up of 18 amino acids. V lost 3 bases and J lost 5; bases outside the gene matches: 15. The CDR3 sequence: CASSGPTTSGWVGDTQYF. The DNA for the CDR3 is TGTGCCAGCAGCGGACCGACGACTAGCGGGTGGGTTGGAGATACGCAGTATTTT.

This clonotype came up a few times. V gene TRBV10-2 combines with J gene TRBJ2-4; D may be TRBD1 or TRBD2 (6 bases each). The ends were cut back, 5 bases at V and 0 bases at J, with 14 bases in the middle. This CDR3 has 16 amino acids. Germline V lookup: CDR1 WSHSY, CDR2 SAAADI. The DNA for the CDR3 is TGCGCCAGCAGTCAACAGGGAGGTCTAGCCAAAAACATTCAGTACTTC. Its protein product is CASSQQGGLAKNIQYF.

The table lists this clonotype with a count of one. V and J are TRBV9 and TRBJ2-1; 9 bases line up with TRBD2. Trimming cost V 0 bases and J 6 bases; bases outside gene matches: 4. The CDR3 sequence is 15 residues long. Germline-derived CDR1 and CDR2 are SGDLS and YYNGEE. Here the CDR3 DNA reads TGTGCCAGCAGCGTAGGAGGCGGGGGGGGCAATGAGCAGTTCTTC. It is translated as CASSVGGGGGNEQFF.